These T cell receptor beta chains were read from a single sample in a study of T-cell reconstitution after alpha-beta-depleted transplantation in children. One entry per CDR3 protein results from TCRdb running MiXCR on the PCR reads. The sample lists fewer than 350,000 distinct CDR3 sequences, about 9.9% occurring once. The source was peripheral blood, collected 180 days after TCRalphabeta/CD19-depleted stem cell transplant. The receptors here all came from a male patient aged 2-15 years who had a stem cell transplant for chronic granulomatous disease, so the T cells may come from the graft donor. CDR3s include the opening cysteine and the closing phenylalanine or tryptophan. A D gene is named only where the DNA matches it firmly. Some rows mark clone size as missing; the rest say once, few, many or name a class of expanded clone.

many	TRBD2	TRBV6-5	TRBJ2-3	TGTGCCAGCAGTTACTCAGCGGGAGAAAGCACAGATACGCAGTATTTT	CASSYSAGESTDTQYF
many	NA	TRBV20-1	TRBJ2-1	TGCAGTGCCCAACCGGCGGAGGGGAGAGGGAATGAGCAGTTCTTC	CSAQPAEGRGNEQFF
many	TRBD1	TRBV18	TRBJ2-7	TGTGCCAGCTCACCACCCGGGACAGACGAGCAGTACTTC	CASSPPGTDEQYF
many	TRBD1	TRBV12-3/TRBV12-4	TRBJ2-6	TGTGCCAGCAGTTTAAGACAGGGGGCCTTCTCTGGGGCCAACGTCCTGACTTTC	CASSLRQGAFSGANVLTF
many	NA	TRBV11-2	TRBJ2-3	TGTGCCAGCAGCCCCATATTATCAGATACGCAGTATTTT	CASSPILSDTQYF
many	TRBD1	TRBV5-1	TRBJ1-2	TGCGCCAGCAGCTTGAATGGGGACAGGGAAAGACGAGTCTATGGCTACACCTTC	CASSLNGDRERRVYGYTF
many	NA	TRBV29-1	TRBJ2-3	TGCAGCGTGCAGCCGGGACTTGACACAGATACGCAGTATTTT	CSVQPGLDTDTQYF
many	NA	TRBV28	TRBJ1-5	TGTGCCAGCAGTTACATCAGGGGTTCCTCACAGCCCCAGCATTTT	CASSYIRGSSQPQHF
NA	NA	TRBV4-2	TRBJ2-5	TGTGCCAGCAGCCGGCTGGGGTCAGTAGGAGAGACCCAGTACTTC	CASSRLGSVGETQYF
many	NA	TRBV5-6	TRBJ1-2	TGTGCCAGCAGCTTTAGGCATTGGAGCGATGGCTACACCTTC	CASSFRHWSDGYTF
many	TRBD1	TRBV6-4	TRBJ2-1	TGTGCCAGCAGTGACGGGACAGGGGGCAATGAGCAGTTCTTC	CASSDGTGGNEQFF
few	TRBD2	TRBV3-1	TRBJ2-1	TGTGCCAGCAGCCAGGGAATACTGGGACTAGCGGGCTCCTACAATGAGCAGTTCTTC	CASSQGILGLAGSYNEQFF
few	NA	TRBV12-3/TRBV12-4	TRBJ1-3	TGTGCCAGCAGTGAGACCTTTTCTGGAAACACCATATATTTT	CASSETFSGNTIYF
NA	NA	TRBV28	TRBJ2-1	TGTGCCAGTGTCCGGGGGGCCCCCACCTACAATGAGCAGTTCTTC	CASVRGAPTYNEQFF
many	TRBD2	TRBV10-3	TRBJ2-7	TGTGCCACCGGGGGCGCTAGCGGGAGAACCTACGAGCAGTACTTC	CATGGASGRTYEQYF
many	NA	TRBV6-5	TRBJ2-1	TGTGCCAGCAGTTACCCCGGAGAATACAATGAGCAGTTCTTC	CASSYPGEYNEQFF
NA	TRBD2	TRBV5-1	TRBJ2-5	TGCGCCAGCAGCCCACGGACGGGCGGGGGGGCCTGGGAGACCCAGTACTTC	CASSPRTGGGAWETQYF
many	TRBD2	TRBV7-2	TRBJ2-7	TGTGCCAGCAGCCTACTGGGACTAGCGGAGGCTGGCTACGAGCAGTACTTC	CASSLLGLAEAGYEQYF
many	NA	TRBV10-3	TRBJ1-1	TGTGCCATCAGTGAGATCGGCACTGAAGCTTTCTTT	CAISEIGTEAFF
few	NA	TRBV3-1	TRBJ2-1	TGTGCCAGCAGCCAAGCACCAATCGACAGGAACTCCTACAATGAGCAGTTCTTC	CASSQAPIDRNSYNEQFF
many	TRBD2	TRBV5-6	TRBJ2-7	TGTGCCAGCAGCCCGGACAGGCTAGGACTAGCGGGAGCCTCCTACGAGCAGTACTTC	CASSPDRLGLAGASYEQYF
many	NA	TRBV14	TRBJ2-3	TGTGCCAGCAGCCAATACCGGACAGTTCCCACAGATACGCAGTATTTT	CASSQYRTVPTDTQYF
many	TRBD2	TRBV7-9	TRBJ2-7	TGTGCCAGCGAGGTGGGAGCGGGGGAGCAGTACTTC	CASEVGAGEQYF
many	NA	TRBV20-1	TRBJ2-3	TGCAGCGTTAATCGGAGAGAGGGCACAGATACGCAGTATTTT	CSVNRREGTDTQYF
many	TRBD2	TRBV20-1	TRBJ2-3	TGCAGTGCTAGTAGCGGGAGGTACGCAGATACGCAGTATTTT	CSASSGRYADTQYF
many	NA	TRBV3-1	TRBJ2-7	TGTGCCAGCAGCCCACCGTGGACCCAAAAGCCGAGGGAGCAGTACTTC	CASSPPWTQKPREQYF
many	TRBD1	TRBV2	TRBJ2-7	TGTGCCAGCAGATACCGGGACAGACCCTCCTACGAGCAGTACTTC	CASRYRDRPSYEQYF